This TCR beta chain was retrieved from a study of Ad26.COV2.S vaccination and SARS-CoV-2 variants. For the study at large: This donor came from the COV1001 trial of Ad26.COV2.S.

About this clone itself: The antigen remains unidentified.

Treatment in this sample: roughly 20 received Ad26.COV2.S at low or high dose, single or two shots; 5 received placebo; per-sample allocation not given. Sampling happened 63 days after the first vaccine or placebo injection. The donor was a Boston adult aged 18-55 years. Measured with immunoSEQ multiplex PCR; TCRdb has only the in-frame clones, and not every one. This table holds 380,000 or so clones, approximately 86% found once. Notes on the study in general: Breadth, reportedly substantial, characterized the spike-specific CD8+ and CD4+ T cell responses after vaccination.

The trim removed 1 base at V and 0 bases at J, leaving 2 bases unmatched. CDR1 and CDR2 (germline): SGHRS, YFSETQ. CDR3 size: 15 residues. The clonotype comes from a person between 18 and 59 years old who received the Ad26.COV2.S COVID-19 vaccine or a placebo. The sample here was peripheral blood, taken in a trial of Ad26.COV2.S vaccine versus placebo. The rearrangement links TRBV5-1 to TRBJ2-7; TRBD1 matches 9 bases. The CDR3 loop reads CASSLQGQGSYEQYF. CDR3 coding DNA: TGCGCCAGCAGCTTGCAGGGACAGGGCTCCTACGAGCAGTACTTC.